This TCR beta chain was documented in a study of cytomegalovirus exposure and HLA in healthy donors. Comments on this clone: What it recognizes is unknown.

Study-wide points: The authors enumerated around 150 TCR beta chains as linked to cytomegalovirus.

Among the donors, all were healthy bone marrow donors. Germline-derived CDR1 and CDR2 are SGHRS and YFSETQ. The CDR3 runs to 16 residues. Trimming removed 0 bases from V and 2 bases from J, with 14 bases in between. Both 60 Vbeta primers and 13 Jbeta primers went into the PCR. The protocol was immunoSEQ multiplex PCR, while the TCRdb copy is restricted to in-frame clones and leaves out a portion. The sample carries roughly 180,000 clones, approximately 85% recorded once. Sequences were obtained from PBMCs. V usage is TRBV5-1 and J usage is TRBJ2-5, with TRBD2 as a possible D gene (6 bases). The clonotype comes from a man between 18 and 35 years old in good health and CMV-seropositive. Here the CDR3 reads CASSLGGVSQQETQYF. CDR3 in DNA: TGCGCCAGCAGCTTGGGGGGGGTGTCGCAGCAAGAGACCCAGTACTTC.